Only a few counts were recorded for the clone carrying this T cell receptor beta chain. The sample is drawn from a study of T-cell memory formation after mild COVID-19. TCRdb re-derived calls from the 5' RACE reads in MiXCR, one entry per CDR3 protein. Altogether roughly 250,000 distinct CDR3 sequences are present, about 15% being singletons, with the ten largest covering about 3.5%. The CDR3 is 16 amino acids. Trimming removed 0 bases at V and 4 bases at J, with 13 bases between. The germline gives CDR1 SGHRS, CDR2 YFSETQ. This TCR was sampled from a man aged 18 to 30 who had mild COVID-19 (a few samples of this study predate the infection). Cell type and time point are not known. Sequenced material: PBMCs or a T cell subset sorted from them (not recorded which). The J gene is TRBJ2-2, the V gene TRBV5-1; the D call may be TRBD1 or TRBD2 (5 bases each). The CDR3 DNA is TGCGCCAGCAGCTTGGAGAGGGGTTTGAGCACCGGGGAGCTGTTTTTT. It translates to CASSLERGLSTGELFF.